These 28 T cell receptor beta chains share one sample of origin, sequenced in a study of T-cell memory formation after mild COVID-19 (dated by TCRdb to the early 2020s). Libraries were prepared through 5' RACE. The sample was run on an Illumina NovaSeq 6000. TCRdb reran the public reads through fastp at Q25 and MiXCR, keeping productive beta chains. Identical CDR3 proteins give one entry, which carries the most common genes and DNA. This sample has about 560,000 distinct CDR3 sequences in its table, and roughly 17% of those were observed once. The ten most abundant clones make up approximately 8.1% of the sample. What was sequenced was PBMCs or a T cell subset sorted from them (not recorded which). These receptors came from an adult woman who had mild COVID-19 (a few samples of this study predate the infection). The sample titles of this study are shuffled in the database, so cell type and time point are left out; the donor was told from shared clones.

The V call is TRBV5-1, the J call TRBJ2-3; weak D call: TRBD2 (6 bases). Trimming pared 4 bases from V and 3 bases from J, leaving 12 bases between. The CDR3 covers 14 residues. In germline, CDR1 is SGHRS, CDR2 YFSETQ. In DNA form, the CDR3 reads TGCGCCAGCAGCATGGGCGGGGAAACAGATACGCAGTATTTT. It yields the protein CASSMGGETDTQYF.

This clonotype turned up a few times. The chain links TRBV18 to TRBJ1-1, with D perhaps TRBD1 (6 bases). V was cut by 5 bases and J by 2 bases, with 15 bases left in between. The CDR3 totals 15 residues. CDR1 is KGHSH and CDR2 is LQKENI in the germline V gene. The CDR3 is CASSTEQGVNTEAFF. The CDR3 bases are TGTGCCAGCTCAACCGAACAGGGAGTTAACACTGAAGCTTTCTTT.

This clonotype was observed at least ten times. The chain is built from TRBV5-1 and TRBJ2-5, with a possible D match to TRBD1 (7 bases). The CDR3 loop spans 16 amino acids. Germline loops: CDR1 SGHRS, CDR2 YFSETQ. Trimming cost V 3 bases and J 2 bases, with 17 bases left between them. The CDR3 sequence: CASSYLLTGTQETQYF. The CDR3 DNA reads as TGCGCCAGCAGCTACCTACTGACAGGGACTCAAGAGACCCAGTACTTC.

V gene TRBV20-1 combines with J gene TRBJ2-7, with D hard to call. V shed 0 bases and J shed 7 bases, with 19 bases lying between them. This CDR3 has 15 residues. Germline V gene sequence: CDR1 DFQATT, CDR2 SNEGSKA (reference sequence). The DNA of the CDR3 is TGCAGTGCTAGAGATAGTTTGGACCCATCAGTGGAGCAGTACTTC. Translation: CSARDSLDPSVEQYF.

This clonotype was counted ten times or more. This sequence joins TRBV2 and TRBJ2-5; D unresolved. Germline V gene sequence: CDR1 SNHLY, CDR2 FYNNEI. Deletions cut 1 base from V and 4 bases from J, with 4 bases between. The CDR3 runs 12 residues. Here the CDR3 reads CASSEGGETQYF. The CDR3 DNA is TGTGCCAGCAGTGAAGGTGGAGAGACCCAGTACTTC.

This chain links TRBV7-2 with TRBJ2-5; D not resolved. There are 15 residues in the CDR3. In germline, CDR1 is SGHTA, CDR2 FQGNSA. Trimming removed 1 base at V and 1 base at J, with 10 bases between. As DNA, the CDR3 is TGTGCCAGCAGCTTAGTGTCAGGACCCCAAGAGACCCAGTACTTC. Its translation is CASSLVSGPQETQYF. Combining the CDR3 with reference TRBV7-2 and TRBJ2-5 gives the whole variable domain GAGVSQSPSNKVTEKGKDVELRCDPISGHTALYWYRQSLGQGLEFLIYFQGNSAPDKSGLPSDRFSAERTGGSVSTLTIQRTQQEDSAVYLCASSLVSGPQETQYFGPGTRLLVL.

The CDR3 sequence is CASSLVGGRLNQPQHF. CDR3 DNA sequence: TGTGCCAGCAGTTTAGTTGGCGGCAGGCTAAATCAGCCCCAGCATTTT. This chain links TRBV6-2 or TRBV6-3 with TRBJ1-5; D remains unclear. CDR1 and CDR2 from the germline V gene are MNHEY and SVGEGT. The CDR3 has 16 amino acids. The V and J ends lost 4 bases and 4 bases respectively, with 17 bases between them.

The chain couples TRBV4-1 to TRBJ1-4; 9 positions agree with TRBD1. Unmatched junction bases numbered 5, after V lost 2 bases and J lost 7 bases. Germline V gives CDR1 MGHRA, CDR2 YSYEKL. The CDR3 loop spans 15 amino acids. CDR3 DNA: TGCGCCAGCAGCCAACCGGGACAGGGCATTGAAAAACTGTTTTTT. This encodes CASSQPGQGIEKLFF.

CDR3 residues: CASSYGDRGEYEQYF. The CDR3 bases are TGTGCCAGCAGTTACGGGGACAGGGGCGAATACGAGCAGTACTTC. This sequence joins TRBV6-2 or TRBV6-3 and TRBJ2-7; 10 nucleotides align to TRBD1. V lost 2 bases, J lost 4 bases, and 5 bases stayed unmatched. CDR3 size: 15 residues. Germline CDR1 and CDR2: MNHEY and SVGEGT.

V gene TRBV29-1 combines with J gene TRBJ1-1; 8 bases are a match to TRBD1. The J segment lost 4 bases and the V segment lost 7 bases, leaving 5 bases of the junction unmatched. The germline CDR1 and CDR2 sequences are SQVTM and ANQGSEA. This CDR3 is 12 amino acids long. As DNA, the CDR3 is TGCAGCGGCGGACAGGGAAGCACTGAAGCTTTCTTT. Its protein is CSGGQGSTEAFF.

The genes are TRBV7-2 and TRBJ2-7; 7 nucleotides agree with TRBD1. CDR1 SGHTA and CDR2 FQGNSA come from the germline V gene. The CDR3 runs 14 residues. The trim removed 5 bases at V and 5 bases at J, leaving 9 bases unmatched. The CDR3 DNA sequence: TGTGCCAGCAGCGCACAACAGGGGTCCCACGAGCAGTACTTC. Translated: CASSAQQGSHEQYF.

This clonotype was observed a handful of times. This rearrangement joins TRBV5-1 to TRBJ1-1; D perhaps matches TRBD1 (5 bases). The V gene lost 4 bases and the J gene lost 5 bases, with 15 bases spanning the gap. CDR3 length: 14 amino acids. Per germline, CDR1 SGHRS and CDR2 YFSETQ. The DNA of the CDR3 is TGCGCCAGCAGCCTCCTGGGGGACCTTACTGAAGCTTTCTTT. This codes for CASSLLGDLTEAFF.

This chain uses TRBV7-9 with TRBJ2-3, with 7 bases that match TRBD1. Germline values: CDR1 SEHNR, CDR2 FQNEAQ (reference sequence). With 0 bases clipped from V and 5 bases from J, the junction kept 8 bases outside the gene matches. This CDR3 contains 16 residues. In nucleotides, the CDR3 is TGTGCCAGCAGCTTAGCGAGGGGGCACCAGGGAGATACGCAGTATTTT. Amino acids: CASSLARGHQGDTQYF.

The CDR3 protein is CASRTERGVLEHEQFF. The CDR3 DNA reads as TGTGCCAGCAGGACTGAGCGGGGGGTCCTCGAGCATGAGCAGTTCTTC. The chain carries TRBV6-5 and TRBJ2-1; 9 bases match TRBD2. The CDR3 is 16 amino acids. Germline lookup yields CDR1 MNHEY and CDR2 SVGAGI. The ends lost 6 bases at V and 8 bases at J; junction bases unmatched: 14.

V and J are TRBV2 and TRBJ1-2, with a weak D call TRBD1 (5 bases). Deletions cut 3 bases from V and 2 bases from J, with 7 bases between. Germline CDR1 is SNHLY and CDR2 is FYNNEI. This CDR3 region has 13 residues. In DNA form, the CDR3 reads TGTGCCAGCAGTGATGCAGGGAACTATGGCTACACCTTC. This gives the protein CASSDAGNYGYTF.

CDR3 sequence (DNA): TGTGCCAGCAGCTTATGGGACAGCATGAACACTGAAGCTTTCTTT. It translates to CASSLWDSMNTEAFF. This chain joins TRBV7-2 and TRBJ1-1, with 7 bases aligning to TRBD1. Germline V gene sequence: CDR1 SGHTA, CDR2 FQGNSA. CDR3 length: 15 residues. After removal of 2 bases from V and 0 bases from J, the junction contained 3 bases not matched to a gene. Full variable domain (remainder filled in from reference TRBV7-2 and TRBJ1-1): GAGVSQSPSNKVTEKGKDVELRCDPISGHTALYWYRQSLGQGLEFLIYFQGNSAPDKSGLPSDRFSAERTGGSVSTLTIQRTQQEDSAVYLCASSLWDSMNTEAFFGQGTRLTVV.

There are a few counts of this clonotype. The chain carries TRBV7-3 and TRBJ2-2, with no clear D. Germline lookup yields CDR1 SGHTA and CDR2 FQGTGA. V was clipped by 4 bases and J by 7 bases, with 13 bases between them. This CDR3 contains 14 residues. The CDR3 loop reads CASSSGLIGGELFF. As DNA, the CDR3 is TGTGCCAGCAGCTCCGGGCTCATTGGCGGGGAGCTGTTTTTT.

This clonotype occurred many times. This chain joins TRBV7-2 and TRBJ2-1; 15 bases align to TRBD2. With 5 bases clipped from V and 7 bases from J, the junction kept 6 bases outside the gene matches. This CDR3 spans 16 amino acids. The germline gives CDR1 SGHTA, CDR2 FQGNSA. The CDR3 here is CASSVGLAGGLNEQFF. The CDR3 DNA reads as TGTGCCAGCAGCGTCGGACTAGCGGGAGGGTTGAATGAGCAGTTCTTC.

The chain links TRBV4-3 to TRBJ1-2; TRBD1 might be the D (6 bases). This CDR3 comprises 16 residues. The germline V and J ends were trimmed by 0 bases and 4 bases, with 15 bases remaining between them. From germline, CDR1 is LGHNA and CDR2 YSLEER. CDR3 coding DNA: TGCGCCAGCAGCCAAGAGGTGGGGGGCCCAGGCTATGGCTACACCTTC. Encoded protein: CASSQEVGGPGYGYTF.

This clonotype was found a few times. The germline gene is not matched at one end of the junction; a read error may be the cause. The gene calls are TRBV7-7 and TRBJ2-5; 7 bases agree with TRBD1. This CDR3 comprises 13 residues. In germline, CDR1 is SSHAT, CDR2 FNYEAQ (reference sequence). DNA for the CDR3: TGTGCTAGCAGCTTAACCAGGGGGGAGACCCAGTACTTC. Translation: CASSLTRGETQYF.

As for this clonotype: The junction shows a germline mismatch at one end, possibly a read error. The genes are TRBV18 and TRBJ2-1, with TRBD2 matching over 12 bases. This CDR3 comprises 16 residues. The germline V gene encodes CDR1 KGHSH and CDR2 LQKENI. The CDR3 sequence is CASSPLTSGRIQEQLF. The DNA of the CDR3 is TGTGCCAGCTCACCATTAACTAGCGGGAGGATCCAGGAGCAGTTATTC.

This clonotype was seen a handful of times. The chain is built from TRBV6-5 and TRBJ1-1; D possibly corresponds to TRBD1 (6 bases). Trimming cost V 6 bases and J 7 bases, with 21 bases left between them. Germline lookup yields CDR1 MNHEY and CDR2 SVGAGI. The CDR3 has 15 residues. In nucleotides, the CDR3 is TGTGCCAGCAGCCGTACAGGGCTAAAGGGGGGTGAAGCTTTCTTT. It codes for CASSRTGLKGGEAFF.

This chain joins TRBV5-1 and TRBJ1-1; the D gene is possibly TRBD1 (6 bases). CDR1 is SGHRS, CDR2 YFSETQ, per germline. V gave up 5 bases and J gave up 6 bases, with 14 bases separating them. The CDR3 totals 13 residues. The CDR3 region is CASRIQGNAEAFF. The CDR3 coding sequence is TGCGCCAGCAGAATCCAGGGGAATGCTGAAGCTTTCTTT.

This clonotype occurred many times. This chain uses TRBV29-1 with TRBJ2-3; no reliable D call. Germline loops: CDR1 SQVTM, CDR2 ANQGSEA. The ends were cut back, 6 bases at V and 5 bases at J, with 12 bases in the middle. CDR3 length: 12 amino acids. CDR3 residues: CSVRQAGDTQYF. CDR3 bases: TGCAGCGTACGCCAAGCTGGAGATACGCAGTATTTT.

V and J are TRBV2 and TRBJ2-7; D is possibly TRBD1 or TRBD2 (5 bases each). Trimming stripped 0 bases from V and 6 bases from J, with 18 bases between. Germline V gene sequence: CDR1 SNHLY, CDR2 FYNNEI. This CDR3 comprises 16 residues. The chain's CDR3 is CASSEAGDPRTSEQYF. The CDR3 region has the DNA TGTGCCAGCAGTGAAGCCGGGGACCCACGGACTTCCGAGCAGTACTTC.

J is TRBJ2-5 and V is TRBV6-2 or TRBV6-3; a possible D gene is TRBD2 (5 bases). CDR1 MNHEY and CDR2 SVGEGT come from the germline V gene. Trimming stripped 0 bases from V and 2 bases from J, with 16 bases between. The length of the CDR3 is 17 residues. The CDR3 bases are TGTGCCAGCAGTTACTCCCCGTTGTCCGGAGGACAAGAGACCCAGTACTTC. This sequence encodes CASSYSPLSGGQETQYF.

The sample holds many counts of this clonotype. This chain joins TRBV18 and TRBJ1-1, with TRBD1 as a possible D gene (6 bases). Germline values: CDR1 KGHSH, CDR2 LQKENI. Deletions cut 2 bases from V and 9 bases from J, with 13 bases between. The CDR3 is 13 residues long. This CDR3 reads CASSPGQGPQAFF. CDR3 nucleotide sequence: TGTGCCAGCTCACCAGGGCAGGGGCCGCAAGCTTTCTTT.

This clonotype was counted between two and nine times. The rearrangement uses TRBV4-3 and TRBJ1-1; possibly TRBD1 for D (5 bases). Trimming cost V 1 base and J 4 bases, with 10 bases left between them. This CDR3 has 14 residues. Germline CDR1 reads LGHNA; CDR2 reads YSLEER. The CDR3 DNA sequence: TGCGCCAGCAGCCAAGGGAGGGGAGGCACTGAAGCTTTCTTT. This codes for CASSQGRGGTEAFF.